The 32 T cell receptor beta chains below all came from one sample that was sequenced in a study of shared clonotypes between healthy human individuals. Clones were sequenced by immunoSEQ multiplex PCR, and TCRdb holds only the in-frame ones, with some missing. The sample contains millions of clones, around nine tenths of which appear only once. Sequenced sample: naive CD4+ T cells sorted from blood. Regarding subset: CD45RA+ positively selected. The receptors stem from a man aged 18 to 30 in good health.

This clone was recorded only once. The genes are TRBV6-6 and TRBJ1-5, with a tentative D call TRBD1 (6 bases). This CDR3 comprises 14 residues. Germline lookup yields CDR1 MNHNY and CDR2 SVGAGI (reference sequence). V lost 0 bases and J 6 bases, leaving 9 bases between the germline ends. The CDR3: CASSYSEGGQPQHF. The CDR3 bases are TGTGCCAGCAGTTACTCGGAAGGGGGTCAGCCCCAGCATTTT.

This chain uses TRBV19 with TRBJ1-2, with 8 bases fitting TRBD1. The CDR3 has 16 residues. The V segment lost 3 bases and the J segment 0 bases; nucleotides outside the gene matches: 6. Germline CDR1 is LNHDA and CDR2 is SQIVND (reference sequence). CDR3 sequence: CASSMRGQVANYGYTF. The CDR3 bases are TGTGCCAGTAGTATGAGGGGACAGGTAGCTAACTATGGCTACACCTTC.

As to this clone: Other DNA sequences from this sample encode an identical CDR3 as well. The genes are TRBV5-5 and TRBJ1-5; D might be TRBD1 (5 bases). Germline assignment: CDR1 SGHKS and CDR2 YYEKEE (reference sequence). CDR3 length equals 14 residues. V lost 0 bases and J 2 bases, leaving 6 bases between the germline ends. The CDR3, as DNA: TGTGCCAGCAGCTTGGAAGGGGGCAATCAGCCCCAGCATTTT. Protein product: CASSLEGGNQPQHF.

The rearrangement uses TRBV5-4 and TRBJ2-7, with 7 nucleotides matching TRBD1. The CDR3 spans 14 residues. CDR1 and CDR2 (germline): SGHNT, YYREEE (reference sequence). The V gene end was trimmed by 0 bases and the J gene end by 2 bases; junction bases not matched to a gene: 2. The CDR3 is CASSLAGTAYEQYF. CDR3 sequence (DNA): TGTGCCAGCAGCTTGGCCGGGACAGCCTACGAGCAGTACTTC.

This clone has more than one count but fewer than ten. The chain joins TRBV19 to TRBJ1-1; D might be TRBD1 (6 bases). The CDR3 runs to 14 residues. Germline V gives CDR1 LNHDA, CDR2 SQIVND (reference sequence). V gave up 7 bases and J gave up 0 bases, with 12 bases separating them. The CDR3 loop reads CASTKQGMNTEAFF. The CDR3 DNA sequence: TGTGCCAGTACCAAACAGGGCATGAACACTGAAGCTTTCTTT.

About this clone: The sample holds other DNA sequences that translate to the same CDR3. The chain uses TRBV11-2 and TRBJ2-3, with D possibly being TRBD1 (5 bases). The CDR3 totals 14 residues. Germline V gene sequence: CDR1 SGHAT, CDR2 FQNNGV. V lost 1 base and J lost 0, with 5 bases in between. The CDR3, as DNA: TGTGCCAGCAGCTTAGGGGGCAGCACAGATACGCAGTATTTT. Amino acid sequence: CASSLGGSTDTQYF.

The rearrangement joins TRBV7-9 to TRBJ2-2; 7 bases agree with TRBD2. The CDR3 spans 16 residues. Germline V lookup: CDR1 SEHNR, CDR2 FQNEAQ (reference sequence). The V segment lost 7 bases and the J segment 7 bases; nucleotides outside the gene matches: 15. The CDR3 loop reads CASTKGRGGSSGELFF. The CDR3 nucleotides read TGTGCCAGCACGAAGGGGAGGGGAGGATCAAGCGGGGAGCTGTTTTTT.

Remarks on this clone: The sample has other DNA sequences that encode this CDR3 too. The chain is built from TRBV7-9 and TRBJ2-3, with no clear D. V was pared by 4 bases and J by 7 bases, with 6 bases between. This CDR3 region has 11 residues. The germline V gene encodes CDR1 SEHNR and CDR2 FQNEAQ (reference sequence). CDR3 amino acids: CASSSLYTQYF. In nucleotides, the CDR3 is TGTGCCAGCAGCTCACTCTATACGCAGTATTTT.

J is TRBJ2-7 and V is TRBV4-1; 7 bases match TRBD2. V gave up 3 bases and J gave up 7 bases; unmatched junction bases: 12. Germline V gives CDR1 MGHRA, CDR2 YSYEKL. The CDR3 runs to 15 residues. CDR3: CASSHGLGPLEEQYF. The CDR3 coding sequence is TGCGCCAGCAGCCACGGACTAGGTCCTCTGGAGGAGCAGTACTTC.

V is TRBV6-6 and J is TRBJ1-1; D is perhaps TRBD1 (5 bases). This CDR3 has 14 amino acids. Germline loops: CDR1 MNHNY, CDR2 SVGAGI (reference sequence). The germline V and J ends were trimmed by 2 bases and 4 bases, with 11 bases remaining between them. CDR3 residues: CASSYPDSVTEAFF. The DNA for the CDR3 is TGTGCCAGCAGTTACCCAGACAGTGTCACTGAAGCTTTCTTT.

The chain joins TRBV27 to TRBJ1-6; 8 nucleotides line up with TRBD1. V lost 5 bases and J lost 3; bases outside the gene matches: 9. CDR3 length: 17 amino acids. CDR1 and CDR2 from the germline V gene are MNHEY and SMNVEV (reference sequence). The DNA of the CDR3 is TGTGCCAGCAGTAAAAAACAGGGGGTAGGCTATAATTCACCCCTCCACTTT. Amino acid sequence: CASSKKQGVGYNSPLHF.

The chain's CDR3 is CASSLQGETQYF. CDR3 coding DNA: TGTGCCAGCAGCTTACAGGGGGAGACCCAGTACTTC. This sequence joins TRBV2 and TRBJ2-5; 7 nucleotides match TRBD1. Germline CDR1 SNHLY, CDR2 FYNNEI. Trimming cost V 6 bases and J 5 bases; bases outside gene matches: 3. The CDR3 has 12 residues. Full variable domain (missing parts from reference TRBV2 and TRBJ2-5): EPEVTQTPSHQVTQMGQEVILRCVPISNHLYFYWYRQILGQKVEFLVSFYNNEISEKSEIFDDQFSVERPDGSNFTLKIRSTKLEDSAMYFCASSLQGETQYFGPGTRLLVL.

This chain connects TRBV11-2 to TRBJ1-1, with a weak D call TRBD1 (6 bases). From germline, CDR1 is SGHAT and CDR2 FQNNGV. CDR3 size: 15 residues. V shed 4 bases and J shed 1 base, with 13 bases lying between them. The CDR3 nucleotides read TGTGCCAGCAGCTGGAATAGGGGGGAGAACACTGAAGCTTTCTTT. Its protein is CASSWNRGENTEAFF.

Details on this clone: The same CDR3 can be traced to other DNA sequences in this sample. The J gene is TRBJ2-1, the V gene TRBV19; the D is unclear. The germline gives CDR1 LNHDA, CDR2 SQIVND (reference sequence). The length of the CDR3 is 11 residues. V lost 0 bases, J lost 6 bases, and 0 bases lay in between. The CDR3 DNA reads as TGTGCCAGTAGTATAGACAATGAGCAGTTCTTC. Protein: CASSIDNEQFF.

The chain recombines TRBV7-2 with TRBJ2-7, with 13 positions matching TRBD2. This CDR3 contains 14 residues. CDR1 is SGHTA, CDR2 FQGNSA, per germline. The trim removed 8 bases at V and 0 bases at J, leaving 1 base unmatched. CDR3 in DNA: TGTGCCAGCGGGACTAGCGGGAACTCCTACGAGCAGTACTTC. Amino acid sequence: CASGTSGNSYEQYF.

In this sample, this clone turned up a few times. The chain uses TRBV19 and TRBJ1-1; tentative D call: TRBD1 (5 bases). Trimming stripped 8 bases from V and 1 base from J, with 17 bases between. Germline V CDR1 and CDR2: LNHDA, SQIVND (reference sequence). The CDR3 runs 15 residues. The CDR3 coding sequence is TGTGCCAGTGTCGGCTGGGGGAGGCGGAACACTGAAGCTTTCTTT. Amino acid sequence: CASVGWGRRNTEAFF.

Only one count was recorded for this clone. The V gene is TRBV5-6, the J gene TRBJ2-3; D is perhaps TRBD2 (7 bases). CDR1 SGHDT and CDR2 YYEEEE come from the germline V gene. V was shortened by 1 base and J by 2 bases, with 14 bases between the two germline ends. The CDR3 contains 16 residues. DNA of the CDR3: TGTGCCAGCAGCTTGATTCAAGGGGGGGACACAGATACGCAGTATTTT. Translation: CASSLIQGGDTDTQYF.

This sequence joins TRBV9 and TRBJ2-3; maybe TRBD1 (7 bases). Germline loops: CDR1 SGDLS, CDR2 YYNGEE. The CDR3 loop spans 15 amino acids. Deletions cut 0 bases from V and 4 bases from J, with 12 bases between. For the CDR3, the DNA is TGTGCCAGCAGCGTAGCTGGAGGGGGCCCAGATACGCAGTATTTT. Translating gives CASSVAGGGPDTQYF.

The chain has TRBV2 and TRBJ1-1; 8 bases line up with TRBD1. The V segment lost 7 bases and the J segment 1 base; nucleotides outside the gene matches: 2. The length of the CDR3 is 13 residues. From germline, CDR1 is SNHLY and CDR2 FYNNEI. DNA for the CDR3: TGTGCCAGCATGGGGACAGGGAACACTGAAGCTTTCTTT. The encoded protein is CASMGTGNTEAFF.

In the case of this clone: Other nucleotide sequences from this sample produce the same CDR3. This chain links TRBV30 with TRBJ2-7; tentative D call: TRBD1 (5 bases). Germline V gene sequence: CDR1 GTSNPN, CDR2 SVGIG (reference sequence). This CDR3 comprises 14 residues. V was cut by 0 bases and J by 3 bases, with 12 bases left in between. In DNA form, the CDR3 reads TGTGCCTGGAGTGTAGGGCAGGGAAGCTACGAGCAGTACTTC. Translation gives CAWSVGQGSYEQYF. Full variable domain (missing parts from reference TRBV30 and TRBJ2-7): SQTIHQWPATLVQPVGSPLSLECTVEGTSNPNLYWYRQAAGRGLQLLFYSVGIGQISSEVPQNLSASRPQDRQFILSSKKLLLSDSGFYLCAWSVGQGSYEQYFGPGTRLTVT.

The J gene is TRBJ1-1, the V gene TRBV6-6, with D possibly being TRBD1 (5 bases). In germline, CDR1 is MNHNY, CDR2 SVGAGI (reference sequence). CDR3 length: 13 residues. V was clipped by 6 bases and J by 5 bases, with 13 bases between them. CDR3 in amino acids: CASSSGGETEAFF. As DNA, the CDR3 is TGTGCCAGCAGCTCGGGGGGGGAGACTGAAGCTTTCTTT.

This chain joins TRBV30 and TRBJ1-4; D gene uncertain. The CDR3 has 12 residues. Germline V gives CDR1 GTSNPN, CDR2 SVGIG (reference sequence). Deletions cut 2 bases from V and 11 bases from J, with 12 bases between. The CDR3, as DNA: TGTGCCTGGAGTTCGGTAATACGGAAACTGTTTTTT. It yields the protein CAWSSVIRKLFF.

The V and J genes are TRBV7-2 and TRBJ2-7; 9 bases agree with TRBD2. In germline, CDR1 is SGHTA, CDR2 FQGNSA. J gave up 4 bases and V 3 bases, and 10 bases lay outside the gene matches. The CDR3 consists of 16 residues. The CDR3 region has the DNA TGTGCCAGCAGCTTGGGTGGGACTAGCAGGTGGTACGAGCAGTACTTC. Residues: CASSLGGTSRWYEQYF.

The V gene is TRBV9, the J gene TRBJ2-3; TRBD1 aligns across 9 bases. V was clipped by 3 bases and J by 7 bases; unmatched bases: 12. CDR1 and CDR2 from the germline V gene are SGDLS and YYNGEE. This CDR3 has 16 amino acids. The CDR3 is CASSDQFGTGSNTQYF. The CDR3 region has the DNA TGTGCCAGCAGCGACCAATTCGGGACAGGGTCGAATACGCAGTATTTT.

CDR3 region: CSAALGRGGYTF. As DNA, the CDR3 is TGCAGCGCCGCCCTAGGGAGAGGCGGCTACACCTTC. This chain joins TRBV29-1 and TRBJ1-2; D is ambiguous. This CDR3 is built from 12 residues. The germline V and J ends were trimmed by 7 bases and 8 bases, with 17 bases remaining between them. Germline CDR1 and CDR2: SQVTM and ANQGSEA.

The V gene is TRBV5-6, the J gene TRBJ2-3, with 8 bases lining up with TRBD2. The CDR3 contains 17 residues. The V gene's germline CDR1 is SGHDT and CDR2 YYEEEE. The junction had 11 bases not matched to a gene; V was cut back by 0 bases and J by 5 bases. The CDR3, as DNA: TGTGCCAGCAGCTTGGAGGCAGGCGGGACTAGTCGAGATACGCAGTATTTT. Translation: CASSLEAGGTSRDTQYF.

Here the CDR3 reads CASSPDTRSEKLFF. The CDR3, as DNA: TGTGCCAGCAGCCCGGACACCAGAAGTGAAAAACTGTTTTTT. The chain combines TRBV2 with TRBJ1-4; TRBD1 is a possible D gene (5 bases). The CDR3 spans 14 residues. V was trimmed by 6 bases and J by 7 bases, leaving 15 bases between them. Germline CDR1 is SNHLY and CDR2 is FYNNEI.

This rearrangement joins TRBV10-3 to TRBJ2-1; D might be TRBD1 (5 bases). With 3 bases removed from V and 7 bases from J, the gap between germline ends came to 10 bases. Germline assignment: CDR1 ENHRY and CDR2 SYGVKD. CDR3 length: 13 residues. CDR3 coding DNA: TGTGCCATCAGTGAACAGGTCGGGAATGAGCAGTTCTTC. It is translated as CAISEQVGNEQFF.

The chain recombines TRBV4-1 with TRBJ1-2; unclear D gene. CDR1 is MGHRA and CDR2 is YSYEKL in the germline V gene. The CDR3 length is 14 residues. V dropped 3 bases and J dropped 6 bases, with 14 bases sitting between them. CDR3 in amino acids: CASSQPGSGNGYTF. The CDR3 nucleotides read TGCGCCAGCAGCCAGCCGGGTTCCGGGAATGGCTACACCTTC.

The CDR3 spells CASSYDLYSYEQYF. The CDR3 bases are TGTGCCAGCAGTTACGACTTATATTCCTACGAGCAGTACTTC. This sequence joins TRBV6-5 and TRBJ2-7; D ambiguous. The V end was cut by 2 bases, the J end by 1 base, with 9 bases between. Germline V gene data show CDR1 as MNHEY and CDR2 as SVGAGI. The CDR3 is 14 amino acids.

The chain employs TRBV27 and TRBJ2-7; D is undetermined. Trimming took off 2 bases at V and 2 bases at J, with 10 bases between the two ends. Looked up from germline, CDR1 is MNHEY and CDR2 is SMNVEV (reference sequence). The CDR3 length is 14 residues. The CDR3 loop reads CASSLTRTPYEQYF. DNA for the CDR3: TGTGCCAGCAGTTTAACCCGTACCCCCTACGAGCAGTACTTC.

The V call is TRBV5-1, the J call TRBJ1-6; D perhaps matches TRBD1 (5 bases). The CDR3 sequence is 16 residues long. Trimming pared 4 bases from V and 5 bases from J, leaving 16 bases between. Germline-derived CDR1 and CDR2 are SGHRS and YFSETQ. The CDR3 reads CASSPTGTGNNSPLHF. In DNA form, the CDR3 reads TGCGCCAGCAGCCCGACCGGGACGGGAAATAATTCACCCCTCCACTTT.